The 2 T cell receptor beta chains below were found in one sample sequenced in a study of blood T cell repertoires in COVID-19. Only in-frame clones appear in the TCRdb table, and some are missing; sequencing was by immunoSEQ multiplex PCR. The sample has approximately 260,000 clones, 70% to 90% seen once. What was sequenced was peripheral blood. The receptors originated from a woman aged 40 to 50 who had recovered from COVID-19.

The CDR3 coding sequence is TGTGCCAGCAGCCCCTCACCGGGACAGGGGTTCGAGCAGTACTTC. Residues: CASSPSPGQGFEQYF. This chain joins TRBV7-8 and TRBJ2-7, with 10 nucleotides matching TRBD1. Germline V gene sequence: CDR1 SGHVS, CDR2 FQNEAQ. The CDR3 length is 15 residues. The V segment lost 5 bases and the J segment 6 bases; nucleotides outside the gene matches: 10.

The chain carries TRBV11-2 and TRBJ1-4; 9 bases match TRBD1. This CDR3 region has 15 residues. Germline loops: CDR1 SGHAT, CDR2 FQNNGV. Germline trimming cut 0 bases from V and 8 bases from J; bases unmatched to any gene: 4. The CDR3 reads CASSLEGTGYEKLFF. The CDR3 bases are TGTGCCAGCAGCTTAGAAGGGACAGGGTACGAAAAACTGTTTTTT.